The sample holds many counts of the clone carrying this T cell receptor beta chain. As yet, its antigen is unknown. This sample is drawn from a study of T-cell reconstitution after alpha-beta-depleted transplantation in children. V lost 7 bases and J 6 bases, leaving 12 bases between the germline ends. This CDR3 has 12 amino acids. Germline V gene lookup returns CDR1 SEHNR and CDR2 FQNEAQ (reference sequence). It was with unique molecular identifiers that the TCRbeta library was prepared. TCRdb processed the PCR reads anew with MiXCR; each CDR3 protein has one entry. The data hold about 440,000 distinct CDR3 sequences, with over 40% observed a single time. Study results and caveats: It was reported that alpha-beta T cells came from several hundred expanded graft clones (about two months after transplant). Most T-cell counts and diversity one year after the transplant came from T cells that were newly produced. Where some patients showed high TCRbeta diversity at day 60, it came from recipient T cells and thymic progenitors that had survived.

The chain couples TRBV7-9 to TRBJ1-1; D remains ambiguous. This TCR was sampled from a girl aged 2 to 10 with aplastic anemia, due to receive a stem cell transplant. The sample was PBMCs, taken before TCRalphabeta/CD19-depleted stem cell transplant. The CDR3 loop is CASTGGGPEAFF. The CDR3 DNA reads TGTGCCAGCACCGGAGGTGGTCCTGAAGCTTTCTTT. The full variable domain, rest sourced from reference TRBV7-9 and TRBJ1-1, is DTGVSQNPRHKITKRGQNVTFRCDPISEHNRLYWYRQTLGQGPEFLTYFQNEAQLEKSRLLSDRFSAERPKGSFSTLEIQRTEQGDSAMYLCASTGGGPEAFFGQGTRLTVV.